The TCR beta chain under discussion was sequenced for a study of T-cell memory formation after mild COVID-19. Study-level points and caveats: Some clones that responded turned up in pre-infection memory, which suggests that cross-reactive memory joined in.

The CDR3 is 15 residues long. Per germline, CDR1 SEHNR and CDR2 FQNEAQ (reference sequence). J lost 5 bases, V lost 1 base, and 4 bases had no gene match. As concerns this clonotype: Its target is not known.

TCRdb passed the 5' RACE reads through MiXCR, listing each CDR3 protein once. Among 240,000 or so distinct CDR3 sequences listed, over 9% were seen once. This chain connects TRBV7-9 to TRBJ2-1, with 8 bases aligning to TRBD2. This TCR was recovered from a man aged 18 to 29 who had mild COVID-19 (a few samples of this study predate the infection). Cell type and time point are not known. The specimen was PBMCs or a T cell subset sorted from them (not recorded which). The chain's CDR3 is CASSLGVAGHNEQFF. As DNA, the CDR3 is TGTGCCAGCAGCTTAGGAGTAGCGGGGCACAATGAGCAGTTCTTC.